This passage covers 26 T cell receptor beta chains from one sample sequenced in a study of memory CD4+ T cells and cytomegalovirus serostatus. Single viable CD3+CD4+CD8-CD45RO+ cells were sorted as the memory CD4+ T cells. Assay: immunoSEQ multiplex PCR; the TCRdb copy retains only in-frame clones and omits some. In the table there are about 40,000 clones, over 70% of which are singletons. The sample consisted of memory CD4+ T cells from blood. The receptors come from an adult in good health and CMV-seronegative.

The rearrangement uses TRBV30 and TRBJ2-7; D not resolved. With 6 bases removed from V and 2 bases from J, the gap between germline ends came to 11 bases. The CDR3 contains 12 residues. CDR1 is GTSNPN, CDR2 SVGIG, per germline (reference sequence). The CDR3 spells CACSGHAYEQYF. As DNA, the CDR3 is TGTGCCTGTTCCGGCCATGCCTACGAGCAGTACTTC.

The chain has TRBV7-6 and TRBJ2-3; TRBD2 matches 7 bases. Per germline, CDR1 SGHVS and CDR2 FNYEAQ. With 3 bases clipped from V and 4 bases from J, the junction kept 10 bases outside the gene matches. The CDR3 has 16 residues. The chain's CDR3 is CASSLVSGGGPDTQYF. The CDR3 region has the DNA TGTGCCAGCAGCTTGGTTTCGGGGGGAGGGCCAGATACGCAGTATTTT.

This chain links TRBV6-6 with TRBJ1-6, with 7 bases fitting TRBD1. The CDR3 loop spans 15 amino acids. Germline assignment: CDR1 MNHNY and CDR2 SVGAGI (reference sequence). Trimming at V came to 5 bases and at J to 8 bases, leaving 9 bases not matched to a gene. CDR3 coding DNA: TGTGCCAGCAGTAGGGGACAGTTGGTTGATTCACCCCTCCACTTT. Encoded protein: CASSRGQLVDSPLHF.

This clone is a singleton in its sample. V usage is TRBV7-9 and J usage is TRBJ2-1; D ambiguous. This CDR3 contains 13 residues. With 5 bases removed from V and 14 bases from J, the gap between germline ends came to 19 bases. CDR1 and CDR2 from the germline V gene are SEHNR and FQNEAQ (reference sequence). The CDR3 DNA is TGTGCCAGCAGCCAACTCACGGGCCGAAATGAGTTCTTC. Its translation is CASSQLTGRNEFF.

The gene calls are TRBV5-8 and TRBJ1-6, with 9 nucleotides matching TRBD1. CDR1 and CDR2 from the germline V gene are SGHTS and YDEGEE. V shed 1 base and J 7 bases; nucleotides not matched to a gene: 6. The length of the CDR3 is 16 residues. The CDR3 region is CASSLTGTGYNSPLHF. The CDR3 nucleotides are TGTGCCAGCAGCTTGACCGGGACAGGGTACAATTCACCCCTCCACTTT.

This chain uses TRBV14 with TRBJ1-2; D not certain. With 2 bases removed from V and 8 bases from J, the gap between germline ends came to 12 bases. Germline V gene data show CDR1 as SGHDN and CDR2 as FVKESK. The CDR3 is 13 residues long. The CDR3 sequence: CASSQFLGPGYTF. The CDR3 nucleotides read TGTGCCAGCAGCCAATTTTTAGGGCCCGGCTACACCTTC.

V gene TRBV2 combines with J gene TRBJ2-1; 14 nucleotides match TRBD2. V dropped 5 bases and J dropped 10; count of bases not matched to a gene: 7. The germline gives CDR1 SNHLY, CDR2 FYNNEI. This CDR3 region has 15 residues. The CDR3 nucleotides read TGTGCCAGCAGTAAGACTAGCGGGGGGGCATCGGAGCAGTTCTTC. It is translated as CASSKTSGGASEQFF.

J is TRBJ1-6 and V is TRBV6-6, with TRBD1 as a possible D gene (6 bases). The CDR3 contains 14 residues. Per the germline V gene, CDR1 is MNHNY and CDR2 is SVGAGI (reference sequence). V lost 6 bases, J lost 10 bases, and 16 bases lay in between. The CDR3 DNA is TGTGCCAGCAGGCCTACAGGGAAAGGGTCACCCCTCCACTTT. Protein product: CASRPTGKGSPLHF.

This chain uses TRBV27 with TRBJ1-4; tentatively, D is TRBD1 (5 bases). CDR1 and CDR2 from the germline V gene are MNHEY and SMNVEV (reference sequence). The CDR3 is 15 residues long. V shed 6 bases and J shed 8 bases, with 19 bases lying between them. DNA of the CDR3: TGTGCCAGCAGCCGAGCCGCAGGGCTTGGGGAAAAACTGTTTTTT. Amino acid sequence: CASSRAAGLGEKLFF.

V gene TRBV28 combines with J gene TRBJ1-1; D not certain. This CDR3 is 14 amino acids long. The germline V gene encodes CDR1 MDHEN and CDR2 SYDVKM. V lost 10 bases to trimming and J lost 4 bases, with 19 bases between them. In nucleotides, the CDR3 is TGTGCCACTCAAGTTGGACGCCGGGGCACTGAAGCTTTCTTT. This encodes CATQVGRRGTEAFF.

The V gene is TRBV11-2, the J gene TRBJ1-1; tentatively, D is TRBD1 (6 bases). Germline V gene data show CDR1 as SGHAT and CDR2 as FQNNGV. CDR3 length: 15 amino acids. Trimming left V 2 bases short and J 1 base short, with 11 bases between. This chain's CDR3 is CASSLRWTENTEAFF. CDR3 coding DNA: TGTGCCAGCAGCTTAAGGTGGACAGAGAACACTGAAGCTTTCTTT. The complete variable domain, with remaining parts taken from reference TRBV11-2 and TRBJ1-1, reads EAGVAQSPRYKIIEKRQSVAFWCNPISGHATLYWYQQILGQGPKLLIQFQNNGVVDDSQLPKDRFSAERLKGVDSTLKIQPAKLEDSAVYLCASSLRWTENTEAFFGQGTRLTVV.

Sample share makes this clone medium-sized. The chain uses TRBV29-1 and TRBJ1-1, with a tentative D call TRBD1 (5 bases). CDR1 and CDR2 from the germline V gene are SQVTM and ANQGSEA. The CDR3 spans 11 residues. The CDR3 sequence: CAMGENTEAFF. In nucleotides, the CDR3 is TGCGCCATGGGGGAAAACACTGAAGCTTTCTTT. Supplemented by reference TRBV29-1 and TRBJ1-1, the full variable domain reads SAVISQKPSRDICQRGTSLTIQCQVDSQVTMMFWYRQQPGQSLTLIATANQGSEATYESGFVIDKFPISRPNLTFSTLTVSNMSPEDSSIYLCAMGENTEAFFGQGTRLTVV.

This sequence joins TRBV5-4 and TRBJ1-1; the D is unclear. With 5 bases removed from V and 8 bases from J, the gap between germline ends came to 13 bases. Germline CDR1 and CDR2: SGHNT and YYREEE (reference sequence). The CDR3 runs 12 residues. The CDR3 DNA follows: TGTGCCAGCAGGGTGGCGGGCCGAGAAGCTTTCTTT. It codes for CASRVAGREAFF.

The CDR3 here is CASRPRPHTGELFF. The CDR3, as DNA: TGTGCCAGCAGGCCTAGACCTCACACCGGGGAGCTGTTTTTT. This sequence joins TRBV28 and TRBJ2-2, with no clear D. There are 14 residues in the CDR3. Germline CDR1 and CDR2: MDHEN and SYDVKM. Trimming removed 6 bases at V and 3 bases at J, with 11 bases between. Filled out from reference TRBV28 and TRBJ2-2, the complete variable domain reads DVKVTQSSRYLVKRTGEKVFLECVQDMDHENMFWYRQDPGLGLRLIYFSYDVKMKEKGDIPEGYSVSREKKERFSLILESASTNQTSMYLCASRPRPHTGELFFGEGSRLTVL.

Comment on this clone: Relative to the germline gene, one junction end is altered; a read error may explain this. The gene calls are TRBV7-7 and TRBJ2-5; TRBD1 agrees at 9 bases. Germline loops: CDR1 SSHAT, CDR2 FNYEAQ (reference sequence). The CDR3 is 16 residues long. The CDR3 DNA sequence: TGTGCTAGCAGCCCGGGAATGAGACAGGGGGGAGAGACCCAGTACTTC. As protein: CASSPGMRQGGETQYF.

This CDR3 is CASSEPGLDTEAFF. The CDR3 region has the DNA TGTGCCAGCAGTGAACCGGGGCTAGACACTGAAGCTTTCTTT. The chain uses TRBV6-1 and TRBJ1-1; possibly TRBD1 for D (5 bases). V was shortened by 2 bases and J by 3 bases, with 10 bases between the two germline ends. This CDR3 contains 14 residues. CDR1 is MNHNS and CDR2 is SASEGT in the germline V gene.

This clone was observed a few times. The rearrangement joins TRBV6-6 to TRBJ2-3; D is perhaps TRBD2 (6 bases). Germline values: CDR1 MNHNY, CDR2 SVGAGI (reference sequence). Deletions cut 6 bases from V and 3 bases from J, with 10 bases between. The CDR3 is 13 amino acids. CDR3 DNA: TGTGCCAGCAGGTACCGGGGGACAGATACGCAGTATTTT. This codes for CASRYRGTDTQYF.

This clone was seen only a few times. The J gene is TRBJ2-5, the V gene TRBV5-1; 7 positions match TRBD1. After removal of 3 bases from V and 5 bases from J, the junction contained 7 bases not matched to a gene. The CDR3 contains 14 residues. Germline V gives CDR1 SGHRS, CDR2 YFSETQ. The CDR3 DNA sequence: TGCGCCAGCAGCTACCGACAGGGTTATGAGACCCAGTACTTC. Translated, it gives CASSYRQGYETQYF.

The genes are TRBV27 and TRBJ1-1; 9 bases agree with TRBD1. The CDR3 consists of 16 residues. CDR1 is MNHEY, CDR2 SMNVEV, per germline (reference sequence). V lost 4 bases, J lost 0 bases, and 6 bases stayed unmatched. The chain's CDR3 is CASSWDRAKMNTEAFF. The CDR3 nucleotides are TGTGCCAGCAGTTGGGACAGGGCGAAGATGAACACTGAAGCTTTCTTT.

Only a few counts were recorded for this clone. The rearrangement uses TRBV18 and TRBJ1-2, with TRBD1 as a possible D gene (5 bases). Per the germline V gene, CDR1 is KGHSH and CDR2 is LQKENI. CDR3 length: 14 residues. V was clipped by 1 base and J by 6 bases, with 12 bases between them. CDR3 DNA: TGTGCCAGCTCACCACGTCAACAGGTTGATGGCTACACCTTC. Protein sequence: CASSPRQQVDGYTF. Complete variable domain (other parts from reference TRBV18 and TRBJ1-2): NAGVMQNPRHLVRRRGQEARLRCSPMKGHSHVYWYRQLPEEGLKFMVYLQKENIIDESGMPKERFSAEFPKEGPSILRIQQVVRGDSAAYFCASSPRQQVDGYTFGSGTRLTVV.

This clone has only a few counts. The J gene is TRBJ2-2, the V gene TRBV4-1, with 10 bases fitting TRBD2. The CDR3 has 18 residues. From germline, CDR1 is MGHRA and CDR2 YSYEKL. With V trimmed by 1 base and J by 10 bases, 15 bases remained unmatched. As DNA, the CDR3 is TGCGCCAGCAGCCAAGCTACTAGCGGGGACGCTAGTCGGTTGGAGCTGTTTTTT. Protein: CASSQATSGDASRLELFF.

The chain recombines TRBV9 with TRBJ2-3, with 10 bases that match TRBD2. Losses at the gene ends were 0 bases for V and 4 bases for J; bases not matched to a gene: 2. Germline CDR1 is SGDLS and CDR2 is YYNGEE. The CDR3 extends over 15 amino acids. The chain's CDR3 is CASSVVSGGSDTQYF. In nucleotides, the CDR3 is TGTGCCAGCAGCGTAGTTAGCGGGGGGTCAGATACGCAGTATTTT.

A note on this clone: A read error may produce the germline difference seen at one junction end. Other DNA sequences in the sample encode the same CDR3. The gene calls are TRBV6-1 and TRBJ1-2; D is unclear. The CDR3 totals 11 residues. The V gene's germline CDR1 is MNHNS and CDR2 SASEGT. The CDR3 DNA sequence: TGTGCCAGCAGTGAAGCTGAGGTCCCTATCTTC. Translation: CASSEAEVPIF.

The V gene is TRBV5-1, the J gene TRBJ1-2; tentatively, D is TRBD1 (5 bases). V was trimmed by 3 bases and J by 3 bases, leaving 15 bases between them. CDR3 length equals 15 residues. Germline CDR1 and CDR2: SGHRS and YFSETQ. DNA for the CDR3: TGCGCCAGCAGCTGGGGCTTAATAGGCGACTATGGCTACACCTTC. This encodes CASSWGLIGDYGYTF.

This chain links TRBV5-1 with TRBJ1-3, with TRBD1 identical over 9 bases. Per the germline V gene, CDR1 is SGHRS and CDR2 is YFSETQ. The CDR3 loop spans 18 amino acids. The V and J ends lost 4 bases and 3 bases, in that order; junction bases with no gene match: 14. This CDR3 reads CASSAAGTGHLRGNTIYF. The DNA for the CDR3 is TGCGCCAGCAGCGCGGCCGGGACAGGGCACTTGCGTGGAAACACCATATATTTT.

V is TRBV5-6 and J is TRBJ2-3, with a possible D match to TRBD2 (5 bases). Germline V CDR1 and CDR2: SGHDT, YYEEEE. This CDR3 is 17 amino acids long. V lost 3 bases and J 0 bases, leaving 17 bases between the germline ends. The CDR3 DNA reads TGTGCCAGCAGCTCCGGAGGCTGGCAGAGTAGCACAGATACGCAGTATTTT. Its translation is CASSSGGWQSSTDTQYF.